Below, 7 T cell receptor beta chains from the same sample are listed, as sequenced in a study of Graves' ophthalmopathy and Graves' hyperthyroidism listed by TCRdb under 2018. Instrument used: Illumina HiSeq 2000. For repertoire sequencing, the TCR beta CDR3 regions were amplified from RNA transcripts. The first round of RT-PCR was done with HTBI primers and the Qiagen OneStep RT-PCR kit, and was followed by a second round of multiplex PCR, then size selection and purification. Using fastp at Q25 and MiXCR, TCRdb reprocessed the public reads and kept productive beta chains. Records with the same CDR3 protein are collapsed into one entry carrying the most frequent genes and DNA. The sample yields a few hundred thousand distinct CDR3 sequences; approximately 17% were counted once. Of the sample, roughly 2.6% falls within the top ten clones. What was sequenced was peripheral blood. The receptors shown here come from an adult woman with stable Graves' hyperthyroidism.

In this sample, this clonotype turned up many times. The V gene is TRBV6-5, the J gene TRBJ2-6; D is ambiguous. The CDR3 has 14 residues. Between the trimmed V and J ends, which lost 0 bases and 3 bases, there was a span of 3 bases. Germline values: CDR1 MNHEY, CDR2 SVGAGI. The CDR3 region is CASSYSIGANVLTF. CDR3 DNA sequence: TGTGCCAGCAGTTACTCGATTGGGGCCAACGTCCTGACTTTC.

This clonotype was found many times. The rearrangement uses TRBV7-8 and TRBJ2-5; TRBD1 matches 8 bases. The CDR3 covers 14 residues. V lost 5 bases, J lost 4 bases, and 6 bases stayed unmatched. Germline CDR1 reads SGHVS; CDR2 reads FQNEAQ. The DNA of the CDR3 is TGTGCCAGCAGCGAGGGAGGACAGGGAGAGACCCAGTACTTC. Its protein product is CASSEGGQGETQYF.

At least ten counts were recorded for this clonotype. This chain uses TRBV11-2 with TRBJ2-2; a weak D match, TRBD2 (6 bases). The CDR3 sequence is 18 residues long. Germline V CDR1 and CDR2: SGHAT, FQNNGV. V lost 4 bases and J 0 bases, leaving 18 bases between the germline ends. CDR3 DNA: TGTGCCAGCAGCTCGCGACCAACGGGACTGCCGAACACCGGGGAGCTGTTTTTT. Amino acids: CASSSRPTGLPNTGELFF.

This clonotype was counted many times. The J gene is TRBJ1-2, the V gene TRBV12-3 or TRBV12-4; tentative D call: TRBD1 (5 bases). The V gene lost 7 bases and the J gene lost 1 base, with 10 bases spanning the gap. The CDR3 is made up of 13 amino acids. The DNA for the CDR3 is TGTGCCAGCACACCGGGGCATAACTATGGCTACACCTTC. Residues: CASTPGHNYGYTF.

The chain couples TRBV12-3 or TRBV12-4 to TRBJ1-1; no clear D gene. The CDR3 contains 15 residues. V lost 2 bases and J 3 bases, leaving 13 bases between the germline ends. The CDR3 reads CASSLYTGRDTEAFF. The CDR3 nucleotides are TGTGCCAGCAGTTTATACACGGGTAGAGACACTGAAGCTTTCTTT.

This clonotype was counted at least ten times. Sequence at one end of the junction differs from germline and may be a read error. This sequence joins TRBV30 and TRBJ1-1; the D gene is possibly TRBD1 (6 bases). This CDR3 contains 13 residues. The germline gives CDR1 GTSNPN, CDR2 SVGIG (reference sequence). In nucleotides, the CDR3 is TGTGCCTGGAGTGGGCAGGGGCTGACTGGAGCTTTCTTT. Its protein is CAWSGQGLTGAFF.

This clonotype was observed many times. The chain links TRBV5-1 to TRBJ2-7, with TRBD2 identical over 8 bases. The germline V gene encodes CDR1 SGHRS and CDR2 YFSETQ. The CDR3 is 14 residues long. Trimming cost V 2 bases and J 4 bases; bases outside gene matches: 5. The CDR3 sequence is CASSFERETYEQYF. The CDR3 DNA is TGCGCCAGCAGCTTTGAGCGGGAGACGTACGAGCAGTACTTC.